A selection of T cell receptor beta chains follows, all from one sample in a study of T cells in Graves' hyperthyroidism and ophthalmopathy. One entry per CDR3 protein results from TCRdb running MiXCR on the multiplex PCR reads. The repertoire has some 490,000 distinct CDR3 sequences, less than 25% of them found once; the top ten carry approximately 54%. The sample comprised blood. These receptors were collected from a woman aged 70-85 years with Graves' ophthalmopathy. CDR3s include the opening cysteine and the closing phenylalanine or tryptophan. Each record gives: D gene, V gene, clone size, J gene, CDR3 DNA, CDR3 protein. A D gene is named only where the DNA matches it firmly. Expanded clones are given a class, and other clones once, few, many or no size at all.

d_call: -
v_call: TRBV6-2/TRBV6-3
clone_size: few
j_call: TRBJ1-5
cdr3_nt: TGTGCCAGCCGTTCGACGCGTCTTCTCTCTGGCAATCAGCCCCAGCATTTT
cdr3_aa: CASRSTRLLSGNQPQHF

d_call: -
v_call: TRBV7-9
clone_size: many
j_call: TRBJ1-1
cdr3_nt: TGTGCCAGCAGCTTAGGACAGACAAAAGCTTTCTTT
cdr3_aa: CASSLGQTKAFF

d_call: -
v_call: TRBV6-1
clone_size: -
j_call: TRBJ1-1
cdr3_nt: TGTGCCAGCAGCCGTTCAAACTTGAACACTGAAGCTTTCTTT
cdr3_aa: CASSRSNLNTEAFF

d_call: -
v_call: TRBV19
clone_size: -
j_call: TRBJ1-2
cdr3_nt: TGTGCCAGTAGTATAGTTGCTCGGGGAGAGAGCGGCTACACCTTC
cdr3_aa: CASSIVARGESGYTF

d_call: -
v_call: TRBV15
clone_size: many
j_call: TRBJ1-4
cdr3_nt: TGTGCCACCAGCAGAGCCGGGGGATATGAAAAACTGTTTTTT
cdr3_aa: CATSRAGGYEKLFF

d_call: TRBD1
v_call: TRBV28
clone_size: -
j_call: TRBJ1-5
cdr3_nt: TGTGCCAGCAGACGAAGAACTTGGGACAGGGTGATGCATCAGCCCCAGCATTTT
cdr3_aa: CASRRRTWDRVMHQPQHF

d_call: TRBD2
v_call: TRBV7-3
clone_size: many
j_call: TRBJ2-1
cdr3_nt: TGTGCCAGCAGCCCCGGACTAGCGGGAGGGGGCAATGAGCAGTTCTTC
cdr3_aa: CASSPGLAGGGNEQFF

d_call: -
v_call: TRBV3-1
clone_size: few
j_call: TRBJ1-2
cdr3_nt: TGTGCCAGCAGCCAAGAGCCAGGAGGCTACACCTTC
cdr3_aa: CASSQEPGGYTF

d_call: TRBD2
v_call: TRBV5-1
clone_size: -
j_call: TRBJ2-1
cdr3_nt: TGCGCCAGCAGCTTGGGGACTAGCCGGTACTACAATGAGCAGTTCTTC
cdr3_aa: CASSLGTSRYYNEQFF

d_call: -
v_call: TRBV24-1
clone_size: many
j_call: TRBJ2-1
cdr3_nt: TGTGCCACCAGTGATTCCCGGACTGAGGGGGACAATGAGCAGTTCTTC
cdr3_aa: CATSDSRTEGDNEQFF

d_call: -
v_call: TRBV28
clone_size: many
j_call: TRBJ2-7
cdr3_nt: TGTGCCAGCAGTCCCGGACAGTACGAGCAGTACTTC
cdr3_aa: CASSPGQYEQYF

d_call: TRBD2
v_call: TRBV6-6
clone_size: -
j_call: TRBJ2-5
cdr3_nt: TGTGCCAGCAGTTACCCGGGGGGACTAGCGGGCCAAGAGACCCAGTACTTC
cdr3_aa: CASSYPGGLAGQETQYF

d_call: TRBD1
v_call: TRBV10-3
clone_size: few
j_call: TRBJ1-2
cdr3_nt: TGTGCCATCAGTGAGTACGGGGACAGAGTCTATGGCTACACCTTC
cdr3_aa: CAISEYGDRVYGYTF

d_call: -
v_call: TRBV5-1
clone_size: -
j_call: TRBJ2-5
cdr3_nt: TGCGCCAGCAGCAGAGGGACCGCTCAAGAGACCCAGTACTTC
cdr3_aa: CASSRGTAQETQYF

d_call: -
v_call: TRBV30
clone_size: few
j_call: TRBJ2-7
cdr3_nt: TGTGCCTGGAGTGTGAAGGGGTTGAGGGACGAGCAGTACTTC
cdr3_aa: CAWSVKGLRDEQYF

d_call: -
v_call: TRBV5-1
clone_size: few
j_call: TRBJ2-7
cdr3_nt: TGCGCCAGCAGCTTGGCCATCGGGTCCTACGAGCAGTACTTC
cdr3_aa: CASSLAIGSYEQYF

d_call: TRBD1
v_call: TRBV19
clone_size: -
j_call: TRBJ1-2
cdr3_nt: TGTGCCAGTAGTTCGACAGGGGTACGGTATGGCTACACCTTC
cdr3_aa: CASSSTGVRYGYTF

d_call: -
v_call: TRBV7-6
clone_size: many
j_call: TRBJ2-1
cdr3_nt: TGTGCCAGCAGCTTAGAGAGCGCGGCCATTGAGCAGTTCTTC
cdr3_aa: CASSLESAAIEQFF

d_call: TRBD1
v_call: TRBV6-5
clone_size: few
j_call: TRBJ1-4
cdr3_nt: TGTGCCAGCAGTTACGGCCTGGGACAGGGGAATGAAAAACTGTTTTTT
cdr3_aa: CASSYGLGQGNEKLFF

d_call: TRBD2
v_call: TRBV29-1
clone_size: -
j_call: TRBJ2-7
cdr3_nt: TGCAGCGGGAGTAGCGGGGGCTCCTACGAGCAGTACTTC
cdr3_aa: CSGSSGGSYEQYF

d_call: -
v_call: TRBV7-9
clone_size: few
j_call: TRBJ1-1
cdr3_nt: TGTGCCACCCGCCCCGGGGGCCAAATGAACACTGAAGCTTTCTTT
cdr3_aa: CATRPGGQMNTEAFF

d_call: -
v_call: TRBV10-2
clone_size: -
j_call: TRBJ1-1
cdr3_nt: TGCGCCAGCAGTGAGAGGAGGACTAACACTGAAGCTTTCTTT
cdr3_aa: CASSERRTNTEAFF

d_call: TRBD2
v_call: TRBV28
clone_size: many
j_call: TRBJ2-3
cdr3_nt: TGTGCCAGCAGTTCCCGCCCGGGACTAGCGGGAGCCATAGATACGCAGTATTTT
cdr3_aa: CASSSRPGLAGAIDTQYF

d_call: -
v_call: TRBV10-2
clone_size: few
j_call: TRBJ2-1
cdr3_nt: TGCGCCAGCGGAGCTCCACTTACTCCACCAAGAAGTGAGCAGTTCTTC
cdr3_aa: CASGAPLTPPRSEQFF

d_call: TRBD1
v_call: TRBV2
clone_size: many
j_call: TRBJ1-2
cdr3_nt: TGTGCCAGCAGTGAAAATAAAGGGACAGGGGAGGGCTACACCTTC
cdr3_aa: CASSENKGTGEGYTF

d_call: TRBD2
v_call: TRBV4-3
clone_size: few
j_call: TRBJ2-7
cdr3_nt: TGCGCCAGCAGCCAGGGTTTTAGCGGGATCTCCTACGAGCAGTACTTC
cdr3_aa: CASSQGFSGISYEQYF

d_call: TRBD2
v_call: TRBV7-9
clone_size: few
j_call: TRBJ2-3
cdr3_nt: TGTGCCAGCAATATGGGGCTAGCGGGAACAGATACGCAGTATTTT
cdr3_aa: CASNMGLAGTDTQYF

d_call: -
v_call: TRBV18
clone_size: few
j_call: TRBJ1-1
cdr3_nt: TGTGCCAGCTCACCACCCACGGGGGGCAGGACTGAAGCTTTCTTT
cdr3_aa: CASSPPTGGRTEAFF

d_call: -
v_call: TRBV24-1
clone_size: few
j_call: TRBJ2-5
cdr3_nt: TGTGCCACCAGTGCCGGACCCCAAGAGACCCAGTACTTC
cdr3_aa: CATSAGPQETQYF

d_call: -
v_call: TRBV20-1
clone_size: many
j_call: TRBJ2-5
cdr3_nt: TGCAGTGGCAGGGCACAGCTAGAGACCCAGTACTTC
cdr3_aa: CSGRAQLETQYF

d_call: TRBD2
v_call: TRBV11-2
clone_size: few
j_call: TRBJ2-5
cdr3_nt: TGTGCCAGCAGCTTAGGTACTAGCGGGAGGACCAACTTC
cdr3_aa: CASSLGTSGRTNF

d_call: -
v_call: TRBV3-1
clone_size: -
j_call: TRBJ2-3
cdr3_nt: TGTGCCAGCAGCTTGTCGGGACGAGAGACAGATACGCAGTATTTT
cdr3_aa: CASSLSGRETDTQYF

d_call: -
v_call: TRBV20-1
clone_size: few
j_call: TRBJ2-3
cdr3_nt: TGCAGTGCAATTAAGATCGGTAGCACAGATACGCAGTATTTT
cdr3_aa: CSAIKIGSTDTQYF

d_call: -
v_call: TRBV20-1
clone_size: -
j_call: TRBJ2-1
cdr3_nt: TGCAGTGCTAAGATGCGGTATCGGTCCTACAATGAGCAGTTCTTC
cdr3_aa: CSAKMRYRSYNEQFF

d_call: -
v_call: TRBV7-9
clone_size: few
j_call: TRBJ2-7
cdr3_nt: TGTGCCAGCAGCCAAACCCCGGGCTCCTTCCCCTACGAGCAGTACTTC
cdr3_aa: CASSQTPGSFPYEQYF

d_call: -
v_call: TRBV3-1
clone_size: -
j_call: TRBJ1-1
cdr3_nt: TGTGCCAGCAGCAACACCGGAAGGAACACTGAAGCTTTCTTT
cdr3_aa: CASSNTGRNTEAFF

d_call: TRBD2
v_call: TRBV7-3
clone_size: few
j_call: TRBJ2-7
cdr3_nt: TGTGCCAGCAGCTATCCCGGACTAGCGGGACTGGGGGAGCAGTACTTC
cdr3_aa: CASSYPGLAGLGEQYF

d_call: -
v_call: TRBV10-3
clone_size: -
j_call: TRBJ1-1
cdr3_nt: TGTGCCATCAGCCCAACAGGATTGAACACTGAAGCTTTCTTT
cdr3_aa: CAISPTGLNTEAFF

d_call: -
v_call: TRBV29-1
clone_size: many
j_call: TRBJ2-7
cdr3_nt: TGCAGCGTTCAAGGCACGCGGGGCGCATACCGCTACGAGCAGTACTTC
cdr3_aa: CSVQGTRGAYRYEQYF

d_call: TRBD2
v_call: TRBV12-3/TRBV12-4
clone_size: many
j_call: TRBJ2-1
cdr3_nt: TGTGCCAGCAGTTTTTATACTAGCGGGAGTAATGAGCAGTTCTTC
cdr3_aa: CASSFYTSGSNEQFF

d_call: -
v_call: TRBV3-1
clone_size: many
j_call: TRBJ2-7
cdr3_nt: TGTGCCAGCAGCCAAGATTTGAGCGCGCCCTACGAGCAGTACTTC
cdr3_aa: CASSQDLSAPYEQYF

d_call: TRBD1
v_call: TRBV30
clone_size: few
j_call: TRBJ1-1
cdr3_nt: TGTGCCTGGAGCGGGACAGACAGGGGGTCGACTGAAGCTTTCTTT
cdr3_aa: CAWSGTDRGSTEAFF

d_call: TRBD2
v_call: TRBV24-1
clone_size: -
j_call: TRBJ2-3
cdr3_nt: TGTGCCACCAGTGACCCCGGGACTAGCGGGAGTGGTACGCAGTATTTT
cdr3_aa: CATSDPGTSGSGTQYF

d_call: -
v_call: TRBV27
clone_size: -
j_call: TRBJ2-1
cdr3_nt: TGTGCCAGCAGGCACACCGGGGGAGTTGAGCAGTTCTTC
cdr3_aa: CASRHTGGVEQFF

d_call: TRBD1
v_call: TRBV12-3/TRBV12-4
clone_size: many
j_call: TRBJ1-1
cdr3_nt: TGTGCCAGCAGACCGGACAGGGGGTGGATGAACACTGAAGCTTTCTTT
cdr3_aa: CASRPDRGWMNTEAFF

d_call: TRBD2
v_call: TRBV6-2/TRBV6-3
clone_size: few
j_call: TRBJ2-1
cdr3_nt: TGTGCCAGCAGGGTAGCGGGACTCTACAATGAGCAGTTCTTC
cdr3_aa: CASRVAGLYNEQFF

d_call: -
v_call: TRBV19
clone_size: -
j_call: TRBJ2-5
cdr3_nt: TGTGCCAGTAGTCCCACTACGGGACACCTACGGGAGACCCAGTACTTC
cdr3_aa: CASSPTTGHLRETQYF

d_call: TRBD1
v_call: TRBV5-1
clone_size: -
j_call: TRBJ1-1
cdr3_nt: TGCGCCAGCAGCGGGGGACAGGGGCGGAGAGGTGAAGCTTTCTTT
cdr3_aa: CASSGGQGRRGEAFF

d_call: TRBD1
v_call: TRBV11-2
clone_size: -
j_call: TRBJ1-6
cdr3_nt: TGTGCCAGCAGCGGGGGACAGGCCCTTTTCTATAATTCACCCCTCCACTTT
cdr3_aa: CASSGGQALFYNSPLHF